The source of this T cell receptor beta chain is a study of CD8+ T cells in alopecia areata. The study's findings and limits: With patients, TCR sharing proved less clear than in mice, a difference possibly related to HLA. Relative to normal scalp, lesional scalp, especially alopecia totalis/universalis, showed higher clonality.

Germline V CDR1 and CDR2: ENHRY, SYGVKD. CDR3 length: 17 amino acids. With 6 bases removed from V and 6 bases from J, the gap between germline ends came to 24 bases. Extracted RNA was reverse transcribed into cDNA, the sequencing template. TCRdb keeps only in-frame clones here, not all; method: immunoSEQ multiplex PCR. Of approximately 140,000 clones listed, over 80% are singletons. On this clone itself: What it binds is not known.

Researchers gathered lesional scalp punch biopsies and peripheral blood from patients with alopecia areata. PBMCs provided sorted CD4+ and CD8+ T cells. The clonotype comes from a human donor with alopecia areata. This chain uses TRBV10-3 with TRBJ1-5; D is perhaps TRBD1 (5 bases). This sample comprised CD8+ T cells sorted from blood, obtained at week 0. CDR3 sequence reads: CAISGSFSRGAGQPQHF. CDR3 DNA sequence: TGTGCCATCAGCGGGTCCTTCAGTCGTGGGGCGGGTCAGCCCCAGCATTTT.